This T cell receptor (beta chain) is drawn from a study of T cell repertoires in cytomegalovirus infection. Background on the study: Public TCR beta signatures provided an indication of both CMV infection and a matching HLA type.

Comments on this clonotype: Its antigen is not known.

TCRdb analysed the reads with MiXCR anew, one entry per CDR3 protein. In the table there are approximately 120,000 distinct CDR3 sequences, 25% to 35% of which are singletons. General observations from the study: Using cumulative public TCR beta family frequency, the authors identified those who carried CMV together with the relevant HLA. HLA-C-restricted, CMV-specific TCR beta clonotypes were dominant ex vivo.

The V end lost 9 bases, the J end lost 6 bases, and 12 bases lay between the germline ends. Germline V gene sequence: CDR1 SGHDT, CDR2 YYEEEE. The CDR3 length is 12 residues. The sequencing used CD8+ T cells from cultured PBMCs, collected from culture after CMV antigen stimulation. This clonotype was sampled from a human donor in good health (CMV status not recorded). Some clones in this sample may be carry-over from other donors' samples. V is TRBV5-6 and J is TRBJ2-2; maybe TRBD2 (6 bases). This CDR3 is CATMGLSGELFF. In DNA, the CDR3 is TGTGCCACCATGGGACTCTCCGGGGAGCTGTTTTTT. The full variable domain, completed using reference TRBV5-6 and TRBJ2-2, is DAGVTQSPTHLIKTRGQQVTLRCSPKSGHDTVSWYQQALGQGPQFIFQYYEEEERQRGNFPDRFSGHQFPNYSSELNVNALLLGDSALYLCATMGLSGELFFGEGSRLTVL.